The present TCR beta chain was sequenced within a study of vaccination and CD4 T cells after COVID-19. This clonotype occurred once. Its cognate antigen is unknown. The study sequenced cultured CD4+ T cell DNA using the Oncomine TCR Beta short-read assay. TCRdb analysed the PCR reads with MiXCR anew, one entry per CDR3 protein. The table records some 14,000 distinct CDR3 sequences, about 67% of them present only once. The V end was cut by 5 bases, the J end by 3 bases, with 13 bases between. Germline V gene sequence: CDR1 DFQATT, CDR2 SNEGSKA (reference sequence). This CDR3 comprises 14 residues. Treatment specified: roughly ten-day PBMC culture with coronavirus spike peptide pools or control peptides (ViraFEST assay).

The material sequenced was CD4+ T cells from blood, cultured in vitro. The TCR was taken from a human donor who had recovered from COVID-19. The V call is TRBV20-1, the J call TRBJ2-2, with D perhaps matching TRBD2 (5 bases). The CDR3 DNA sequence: TGCAGTGCTCTGGAGGATCCCGACACCGGGGAGCTGTTTTTT. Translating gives CSALEDPDTGELFF.